The 22 T cell receptor beta chains below all came from one sample that was sequenced in a study of CD8 T cells in ankylosing spondylitis. Notes on the study in general: The study identified a TCR beta motif of several highly homologous variants that appeared characteristic of ankylosing spondylitis blood.

Their recognized antigens are unknown. TCRdb recomputed calls from the 5' RACE reads with MiXCR, one row per CDR3 protein. The profile shows around 890,000 distinct CDR3 sequences, approximately 10% of them singletons. Source material: blood, either unsorted or a sorted T cell fraction (not recorded which). The receptors were gathered from a male donor with ankylosing spondylitis.

This clonotype was seen a handful of times. CDR3 DNA: TGTGCCAGCAGTTCTCCCAGGGGGGGCGCCTACAATGAGCAGTTCTTC. Its translation is CASSSPRGGAYNEQFF. The gene calls are TRBV28 and TRBJ2-1; either TRBD1 or TRBD2 may supply D (7 bases each). This CDR3 is built from 16 residues. The germline CDR1 and CDR2 sequences are MDHEN and SYDVKM. V was clipped by 4 bases and J by 2 bases, with 15 bases between them.

The chain couples TRBV6-5 to TRBJ2-1, with a possible D match to TRBD1 (6 bases). The V and J ends lost 2 bases and 12 bases respectively, with 14 bases between them. This CDR3 has 13 residues. Looked up from germline, CDR1 is MNHEY and CDR2 is SVGAGI. The CDR3 nucleotides read TGTGCCAGCAGTTACCGGGACATTGGAATGCAGTTCTTC. Encoded protein: CASSYRDIGMQFF.

This chain connects TRBV5-4 to TRBJ2-1, with D unresolved. V shed 0 bases and J shed 1 base, with 8 bases lying between them. The CDR3 is 15 residues long. Germline lookup yields CDR1 SGHNT and CDR2 YYREEE (reference sequence). CDR3 bases: TGTGCCAGCAGCTTGGGGGCGGATTCCTACAATGAGCAGTTCTTC. This sequence encodes CASSLGADSYNEQFF.

This clonotype was seen only a few times. The chain employs TRBV7-2 and TRBJ1-2; D unresolved. This CDR3 region has 13 residues. Germline assignment: CDR1 SGHTA and CDR2 FQGNSA. V gave up 6 bases and J gave up 0 bases, with 8 bases separating them. In DNA form, the CDR3 reads TGTGCCAGCAGACAGTCCGCTAACTATGGCTACACCTTC. This translates into CASRQSANYGYTF.

This clonotype appeared many times. CDR3 in amino acids: CASSAGTSGTFKQFF. CDR3 DNA: TGTGCCAGCAGTGCCGGGACTAGCGGGACTTTCAAGCAGTTCTTC. The chain couples TRBV28 to TRBJ2-1; TRBD2 matches 13 bases. The CDR3 has 15 amino acids. V shed 5 bases, J shed 11 bases, and the junction held 9 bases outside the gene matches. Germline V lookup: CDR1 MDHEN, CDR2 SYDVKM.

V and J are TRBV20-1 and TRBJ2-5; 8 bases line up with TRBD1. The CDR3 runs 13 residues. The germline CDR1 and CDR2 sequences are DFQATT and SNEGSKA (reference sequence). V lost 8 bases, J lost 4 bases, and 9 bases stayed unmatched. The CDR3 coding sequence is TGCAGTCCCTGGGCAGGGGGCCCAGAGACCCAGTACTTC. Translated, it gives CSPWAGGPETQYF.

The chain uses TRBV18 and TRBJ2-7; tentative D call: TRBD1 (5 bases). This CDR3 is built from 14 residues. Trimming shortened V by 3 bases and J by 5 bases, and 14 bases separated the two germline ends. In germline, CDR1 is KGHSH, CDR2 LQKENI. The DNA for the CDR3 is TGTGCCAGCTCACCCCAGGGTGGTCTCAACGAGCAGTACTTC. Its translation: CASSPQGGLNEQYF. Together with reference TRBV18 and TRBJ2-7, the CDR3 gives the full variable domain: NAGVMQNPRHLVRRRGQEARLRCSPMKGHSHVYWYRQLPEEGLKFMVYLQKENIIDESGMPKERFSAEFPKEGPSILRIQQVVRGDSAAYFCASSPQGGLNEQYFGPGTRLTVT.

CDR3 in DNA: TGTGCCACCAGCAGAGTTGGGGGGTCTCCCAGTGGGGCTTTCTTT. Protein sequence: CATSRVGGSPSGAFF. This sequence joins TRBV15 and TRBJ1-1; tentatively, D is TRBD1 (5 bases). CDR3 length equals 15 residues. Germline V gives CDR1 LNHNV, CDR2 YYDKDF (reference sequence). V shed 1 base and J shed 11 bases, with 20 bases lying between them.

This clonotype has a handful of counts. The chain is built from TRBV30 and TRBJ1-1; D unresolved. V lost 2 bases and J lost 11, with 18 bases in between. The CDR3 is made up of 13 amino acids. Germline values: CDR1 GTSNPN, CDR2 SVGIG (reference sequence). CDR3 region: CAWSLDDPTAAFF. CDR3 DNA: TGTGCCTGGAGTTTAGACGACCCTACGGCGGCTTTCTTT. The complete variable domain, with remaining parts taken from reference TRBV30 and TRBJ1-1, reads SQTIHQWPATLVQPVGSPLSLECTVEGTSNPNLYWYRQAAGRGLQLLFYSVGIGQISSEVPQNLSASRPQDRQFILSSKKLLLSDSGFYLCAWSLDDPTAAFFGQGTRLTVV.

V is TRBV7-2 and J is TRBJ2-7, with D maybe TRBD2 (5 bases). Trimming removed 1 base from V and 2 bases from J, with 12 bases in between. Looked up from germline, CDR1 is SGHTA and CDR2 is FQGNSA. This CDR3 has 15 amino acids. The CDR3, as DNA: TGTGCCAGCAGCTTAGGAACCGGGCGGGCCTACGAGCAGTACTTC. Translation: CASSLGTGRAYEQYF.

There are many counts of this clonotype. This rearrangement joins TRBV20-1 to TRBJ2-2; 8 positions match TRBD2. Germline CDR1 reads DFQATT; CDR2 reads SNEGSKA (reference sequence). The CDR3 is 16 residues long. Germline trimming cut 2 bases from V and 5 bases from J; bases unmatched to any gene: 10. The CDR3 coding sequence is TGCAGTGCTAGACTAGCGGGCCGTTTGGGGACCGGGGAGCTGTTTTTT. Its translation: CSARLAGRLGTGELFF.

V and J are TRBV6-2 or TRBV6-3 and TRBJ2-1, with a weak D call TRBD2 (7 bases). Germline lookup yields CDR1 MNHEY and CDR2 SVGEGT. The CDR3 covers 16 residues. V lost 5 bases to trimming and J lost 7 bases, with 21 bases between them. The CDR3 DNA reads TGTGCCAGCAGTAGACCCGGGCGGGGGCCAGGTAATGAGCAGTTCTTC. Amino acid sequence: CASSRPGRGPGNEQFF.

CDR3 region: CASSSVAGAYQETQYF. CDR3 coding DNA: TGCGCCAGCAGCTCGGTAGCGGGTGCGTACCAAGAGACCCAGTACTTC. The genes are TRBV5-1 and TRBJ2-5, with 7 positions matching TRBD2. Trimming at V came to 3 bases and at J to 0 bases, leaving 8 bases not matched to a gene. The CDR3 contains 16 residues. Looked up from germline, CDR1 is SGHRS and CDR2 is YFSETQ.

This clonotype was detected only a few times. The chain carries TRBV20-1 and TRBJ2-3, with D possibly matching TRBD1 (6 bases). Germline V gives CDR1 DFQATT, CDR2 SNEGSKA (reference sequence). The CDR3 sequence is 14 residues long. Trimming took off 3 bases at V and 2 bases at J, with 12 bases between the two ends. This CDR3 is CSASRDITTDTQYF. CDR3 coding DNA: TGCAGTGCTAGTAGGGACATAACCACAGATACGCAGTATTTT.

This clonotype has more than one count but fewer than ten. The genes are TRBV4-1 and TRBJ2-1, with a tentative D call TRBD1 (6 bases). With 0 bases removed from V and 8 bases from J, the gap between germline ends came to 14 bases. Germline V CDR1 and CDR2: MGHRA, YSYEKL. The CDR3 is made up of 15 amino acids. CDR3 amino acids: CASSQDGAGVDEQFF. The DNA of the CDR3 is TGCGCCAGCAGCCAAGATGGTGCAGGGGTGGATGAGCAGTTCTTC.

The CDR3: CASGGKHNEQFF. The CDR3 DNA reads TGTGCCAGCGGCGGGAAACACAATGAGCAGTTCTTC. The chain carries TRBV7-9 and TRBJ2-1, with a weak D call TRBD2 (6 bases). Germline assignment: CDR1 SEHNR and CDR2 FQNEAQ (reference sequence). The CDR3 totals 12 residues. Trimming shortened V by 8 bases and J by 5 bases, and 10 bases separated the two germline ends.

This clonotype has ten or more counts. The chain recombines TRBV5-1 with TRBJ1-6; 7 positions match TRBD1. The CDR3 runs to 14 residues. Per the germline V gene, CDR1 is SGHRS and CDR2 is YFSETQ. V lost 5 bases, J lost 6 bases, and 5 bases stayed unmatched. CDR3 in DNA: TGCGCCAGCAGTCGCGACAGGGTTAATTCACCCCTCCACTTT. It encodes CASSRDRVNSPLHF.

This clonotype was found many times. V and J are TRBV18 and TRBJ2-5, with D possibly TRBD1 on 5 matching bases. Germline assignment: CDR1 KGHSH and CDR2 LQKENI. V dropped 3 bases and J dropped 1 base, with 12 bases sitting between them. CDR3 length equals 15 residues. Here the CDR3 reads CASSPRRALQETQYF. The CDR3 bases are TGTGCCAGCTCACCGCGCAGGGCTCTCCAAGAGACCCAGTACTTC. Based on the CDR3 plus reference TRBV18 and TRBJ2-5, the full variable domain is NAGVMQNPRHLVRRRGQEARLRCSPMKGHSHVYWYRQLPEEGLKFMVYLQKENIIDESGMPKERFSAEFPKEGPSILRIQQVVRGDSAAYFCASSPRRALQETQYFGPGTRLLVL.

This clonotype was recorded many times. J is TRBJ1-1 and V is TRBV29-1; D unclear. The CDR3 length is 12 residues. Germline CDR1 SQVTM, CDR2 ANQGSEA. V was trimmed by 7 bases and J by 5 bases, leaving 14 bases between them. CDR3 region: CSATPGYTEAFF. The CDR3, as DNA: TGCAGCGCCACGCCGGGGTATACTGAAGCTTTCTTT.

V is TRBV28 and J is TRBJ2-1; 9 positions agree with TRBD2. The J segment lost 8 bases and the V segment lost 3 bases, leaving 8 bases of the junction unmatched. This CDR3 has 15 amino acids. In germline, CDR1 is MDHEN, CDR2 SYDVKM. Here the CDR3 reads CASSLDSGRKYEQFF. The CDR3 nucleotides are TGTGCCAGCAGTTTGGATAGCGGGAGAAAATATGAGCAGTTCTTC.

This chain links TRBV11-1 with TRBJ2-3; TRBD2 matches 11 bases. The CDR3 runs 16 residues. CDR1 and CDR2 from the germline V gene are SGHAT and FQDESV (reference sequence). V gave up 5 bases and J gave up 6 bases; unmatched junction bases: 10. The CDR3 coding sequence is TGTGCCAGCAGCGAAGGGACTAGCGGTGGTATGGATACGCAGTATTTT. Encoded protein: CASSEGTSGGMDTQYF.

In its sample, this clonotype was seen a few times. This chain joins TRBV6-5 and TRBJ2-1, with 11 bases identical to TRBD2. Germline CDR1 MNHEY, CDR2 SVGAGI. The CDR3 extends over 17 amino acids. V shed 2 bases and J 5 bases; nucleotides not matched to a gene: 8. The CDR3 sequence: CASSYKGLAEKNNEQFF. The CDR3 DNA follows: TGTGCCAGCAGTTACAAGGGACTAGCGGAGAAAAACAATGAGCAGTTCTTC.